This T cell receptor beta chain came from a study of T cells in Graves' hyperthyroidism and ophthalmopathy. This clonotype occurred a few times. Germline CDR1 and CDR2: KGHSH and LQKENI. V dropped 3 bases and J dropped 0; count of bases not matched to a gene: 11. The CDR3 is 17 amino acids. Amplification of TCR beta CDR3 regions was performed using RNA transcripts as template. The HTBI set primed first-round TCR CDR3 RT-PCR. TCRdb called the multiplex PCR reads again in MiXCR, with one record for every CDR3 protein. The sample shows about 400,000 distinct CDR3 sequences, around an eighth of them seen only once.

The material sequenced was blood. This rearrangement joins TRBV18 to TRBJ2-7; TRBD1 matches at 7 bases. This TCR was recovered from a man over 45 with Graves' ophthalmopathy. CDR3 sequence: CASSPTTGDSHSYEQYF. In DNA form, the CDR3 reads TGTGCCAGCTCACCTACCACAGGGGATTCTCACTCCTACGAGCAGTACTTC.